Presented here are 21 T cell receptor beta chains from one specimen sequenced in a study of T cells after yellow fever vaccination. TCRdb called the 5' RACE reads again in MiXCR, with one record for every CDR3 protein. This table holds 200,000 to 300,000 distinct CDR3 sequences, around 6.7% found once. Sample: CD4+ T cells sorted from PBMCs, taken on the day of the yellow fever booster vaccination. The receptors were gathered from a man aged 25-45 years who received the YFV17D yellow fever vaccine.

This clonotype has only a few counts. The V call is TRBV19, the J call TRBJ1-5; no clear D gene. Germline CDR1 reads LNHDA; CDR2 reads SQIVND (reference sequence). V gave up 1 base and J gave up 4 bases, with 8 bases separating them. The CDR3 has 14 amino acids. CDR3 DNA sequence: TGTGCCAGTAGTATAGCCCTTGAGAATCAGCCCCAGCATTTT. Translated, it gives CASSIALENQPQHF. Drawing the rest from reference TRBV19 and TRBJ1-5, the complete variable domain is DGGITQSPKYLFRKEGQNVTLSCEQNLNHDAMYWYRQDPGQGLRLIYYSQIVNDFQKGDIAEGYSVSREKKESFPLTVTSAQKNPTAFYLCASSIALENQPQHFGDGTRLSIL.

As to this clonotype: The junction does not match germline at one end; this may be a read error. J is TRBJ1-6 and V is TRBV20-1, with a tentative D call TRBD1 (5 bases). The CDR3 has 14 amino acids. In germline, CDR1 is DFQATT, CDR2 SNEGSKA (reference sequence). CDR3 sequence: CSAGEGQGMGPLHF. The CDR3 nucleotides are TGCAGTGCTGGAGAGGGGCAGGGTATGGGACCCCTCCACTTT.

This clonotype was recorded many times. This chain joins TRBV5-1 and TRBJ1-2; 7 bases fit TRBD1. The CDR3 is made up of 15 amino acids. The V gene end was trimmed by 0 bases and the J gene end by 3 bases; junction bases not matched to a gene: 5. Per the germline V gene, CDR1 is SGHRS and CDR2 is YFSETQ. DNA for the CDR3: TGCGCCAGCAGCTTGGGGGACAGAGCTTACTATGGCTACACCTTC. Its protein is CASSLGDRAYYGYTF.

This clonotype was picked up a small number of times. The chain is built from TRBV20-1 and TRBJ2-3; D remains unclear. Trimming shortened V by 4 bases and J by 5 bases, and 19 bases separated the two germline ends. The CDR3 totals 15 residues. CDR1 and CDR2 from the germline V gene are DFQATT and SNEGSKA (reference sequence). DNA of the CDR3: TGCAGTGCTAAAAACCTTCTCGACTTCGGAGATACGCAGTATTTT. It codes for CSAKNLLDFGDTQYF.

In DNA, the CDR3 is TGCAGTGCCCGATGGCCCCCTAGCGGGAGGGACTACGAGCAGTACTTC. It encodes CSARWPPSGRDYEQYF. The chain recombines TRBV20-1 with TRBJ2-7, with 12 bases identical to TRBD2. The CDR3 length is 16 residues. The V and J ends lost 6 bases and 3 bases, in that order; junction bases with no gene match: 12. The germline CDR1 and CDR2 sequences are DFQATT and SNEGSKA (reference sequence).

This clonotype was found many times. The chain has TRBV11-2 and TRBJ2-3; D unclear. Germline V gives CDR1 SGHAT, CDR2 FQNNGV. CDR3 length equals 13 residues. V was pared by 0 bases and J by 6 bases, with 7 bases between. The CDR3, as DNA: TGTGCCAGCAGCTTAGATCTCGGGGATACGCAGTATTTT. Encoded protein: CASSLDLGDTQYF.

This clonotype turned up a few times. The chain recombines TRBV21-1 with TRBJ2-3. TRBV21-1 is shown as a pseudogene. This CDR3 has 17 amino acids. CDR3 sequence: CASSKGGRSMITDTQYF. Here the CDR3 DNA reads TGTGCCAGCAGCAAAGGGGGTCGGAGCATGATTACAGATACGCAGTATTTT.

This clonotype was counted ten times or more. The rearrangement uses TRBV12-3 or TRBV12-4 and TRBJ1-5; TRBD1 is a possible D gene (5 bases). Between the trimmed V and J ends, which lost 5 bases and 4 bases, there was a span of 15 bases. CDR3 size: 15 residues. The CDR3 bases are TGTGCCAGCAGTCCGGGACCAACGATAAATCAGCCCCAGCATTTT. It specifies CASSPGPTINQPQHF.

This clonotype was observed at least ten times. The chain carries TRBV7-2 and TRBJ2-4, with D possibly matching TRBD1 (7 bases). The CDR3 is made up of 17 amino acids. Germline loops: CDR1 SGHTA, CDR2 FQGNSA. V was cut by 3 bases and J by 7 bases, with 22 bases left in between. The CDR3 bases are TGTGCCAGCAGCTTTCCCGGGGGCGTGGGACAGAGGAACATTCAGTACTTC. As protein: CASSFPGGVGQRNIQYF.

This clonotype has a count of ten or more. This chain joins TRBV18 and TRBJ1-5, with TRBD1 matching over 9 bases. The CDR3 runs to 15 residues. The germline CDR1 and CDR2 sequences are KGHSH and LQKENI. V was pared by 3 bases and J by 8 bases, with 8 bases of the junction left unmatched. Written as DNA, the CDR3 is TGTGCCAGCTCACCTCAGACAGGGGGGAACGAGCCCCAGCATTTT. It yields the protein CASSPQTGGNEPQHF.

This clonotype was seen only a few times. The rearrangement joins TRBV12-3 or TRBV12-4 to TRBJ2-7, with a tentative D call TRBD2 (6 bases). Trimming took 6 bases from V and 5 from J, leaving 20 bases between them. The length of the CDR3 is 15 residues. In DNA, the CDR3 is TGTGCCAGCAGGTCCGTCTTGGCGGGATTTCACGAGCAGTACTTC. Translating gives CASRSVLAGFHEQYF.

V gene TRBV23-1 combines with J gene TRBJ1-1; 7 bases align to TRBD1. TRBV23-1 is classed as an ORF, of uncertain function. The CDR3 is 14 residues long. The ends lost 7 bases at V and 3 bases at J; junction bases unmatched: 8. The CDR3 region is CASTPLTGHTEAFF. The CDR3 nucleotides read TGCGCCAGCACCCCCTTGACAGGGCACACTGAAGCTTTCTTT.

This clonotype was seen more than once but under ten times. The chain couples TRBV7-2 to TRBJ2-2; tentative D call: TRBD2 (6 bases). The CDR3 length is 16 residues. In germline, CDR1 is SGHTA, CDR2 FQGNSA. V was cut by 0 bases and J by 7 bases, with 15 bases left in between. The DNA of the CDR3 is TGTGCCAGCAGCTTAGCGGGGGGACTGGCCGGCGGGGAGCTGTTTTTT. Protein sequence: CASSLAGGLAGGELFF.

This clonotype has a handful of counts. The rearrangement links TRBV7-8 to TRBJ2-3, with a tentative D call TRBD1 (5 bases). The germline V and J ends were trimmed by 5 bases and 0 bases, with 15 bases remaining between them. Per germline, CDR1 SGHVS and CDR2 FQNEAQ. This CDR3 is 16 amino acids long. This CDR3 reads CASSDSLTASTDTQYF. The CDR3 region has the DNA TGTGCCAGCAGCGATTCCTTGACAGCTAGCACAGATACGCAGTATTTT.

The chain employs TRBV5-1 and TRBJ1-1, with D possibly matching TRBD1 (6 bases). Trimming removed 3 bases at V and 3 bases at J, with 12 bases between. The CDR3 runs to 14 residues. Looked up from germline, CDR1 is SGHRS and CDR2 is YFSETQ. The CDR3 nucleotides are TGCGCCAGCAGCTGGGGGAACAGGGACACTGAAGCTTTCTTT. It specifies CASSWGNRDTEAFF.

This clonotype was picked up a small number of times. The V and J genes are TRBV3-1 and TRBJ2-2; D not certain. The ends were cut back, 10 bases at V and 7 bases at J, with 19 bases in the middle. Germline V gene lookup returns CDR1 LGHDT and CDR2 YNNKEL (reference sequence). The CDR3 spans 14 residues. DNA of the CDR3: TGTGCCACCCAGGTCGCAGTCGCGGACGGGGAGCTGTTTTTT. This gives the protein CATQVAVADGELFF.

This clonotype was seen a handful of times. This chain connects TRBV5-1 to TRBJ2-4; 8 nucleotides line up with TRBD1. This CDR3 is built from 13 residues. The V segment lost 4 bases and the J segment 8 bases; nucleotides outside the gene matches: 5. CDR1 SGHRS and CDR2 YFSETQ come from the germline V gene. The CDR3 DNA reads TGCGCCAGCAGCCCCGGACAGGGTGACATTCAGTACTTC. Protein sequence: CASSPGQGDIQYF.

This clonotype has ten or more counts. The chain employs TRBV15 and TRBJ2-1; no clear D. Trimming took off 8 bases at V and 0 bases at J, with 8 bases between the two ends. This CDR3 contains 13 residues. Germline loops: CDR1 LNHNV, CDR2 YYDKDF (reference sequence). This chain's CDR3 is CATYDGSYNEQFF. CDR3 coding DNA: TGTGCCACCTACGACGGCTCCTACAATGAGCAGTTCTTC.

This clonotype was counted only a few times. V and J are TRBV3-1 and TRBJ2-7; TRBD2 matches at 14 bases. V dropped 4 bases and J dropped 9; count of bases not matched to a gene: 8. The CDR3 totals 15 residues. Germline V gene lookup returns CDR1 LGHDT and CDR2 YNNKEL (reference sequence). The CDR3 loop is CASSLGLAGGGGQYF. The CDR3 DNA follows: TGTGCCAGCAGCCTAGGACTAGCGGGAGGAGGGGGGCAGTACTTC.

This clonotype was seen repeatedly, ten times or more. The V gene is TRBV9, the J gene TRBJ2-3; 7 bases match TRBD2. The CDR3 sequence is 17 residues long. Germline CDR1 reads SGDLS; CDR2 reads YYNGEE. J gave up 1 base and V 3 bases, and 11 bases lay outside the gene matches. The CDR3 is CASSAVGGGLGTDTQYF. CDR3 DNA: TGTGCCAGCAGCGCGGTGGGGGGAGGGCTTGGCACAGATACGCAGTATTTT.

This clonotype was seen many times. The genes are TRBV10-3 and TRBJ2-1; 8 bases map to TRBD2. Trimming removed 0 bases from V and 10 bases from J; junction bases left unmatched: 2. The V gene's germline CDR1 is ENHRY and CDR2 SYGVKD. The CDR3 totals 13 residues. The CDR3 protein is CAISESRLAEQFF. For the CDR3, the DNA is TGTGCCATCAGTGAGTCGAGACTAGCGGAGCAGTTCTTC.